The entry that follows covers one TCR beta chain sequence. What this receptor recognizes is not known. Within one base of it there is no much larger clone, and no base qualities were kept. Ficoll-Paque density gradient centrifugation was the method used to isolate PBMCs. This specimen belongs to a study of T-cell memory formation after mild COVID-19 (dated by TCRdb to about 2021). For the study in its entirety: TCR sequence clusters from the two donors were largely donor specific. The cohort was made up of two young adult volunteers, one female and one male, who were previously healthy. Longitudinal TCRalpha and TCRbeta repertoire sequencing tracked T-cell clones expanding and contracting after mild COVID-19 in two donors.

Based on the germline V gene, the CDR1 and CDR2 sequences are KGHDR and SFDVKD. Unmatched junction bases come to 15, with V trimmed by 1 base and J by 4 bases. Measured from the cysteine to the phenylalanine, the CDR3 is 19 residues long. CDR3 DNA is the only sequence kept; it has 57 bases, read in frame from the first base. What the study reported, not specific to this receptor: SARS-CoV-2 specificity of the second-wave clones peaking on day 37 was not confirmed. Contracting CD4+ clones appeared mostly in the CM and EM memory subsets, whereas CD8+ clones were enriched in EMRA. Clones that contracted from day 15 to 85 showed balanced CD4/CD8 phenotypes, whereas a second wave of clones that expanded from day 15 to 37 leaned towards CD4+. The study included only a couple of mild cases, and larger cohorts that include severe cases with pre-infection samples were judged to be necessary. Some responding clones were detected in pre-infection memory, which suggested that pre-existing cross-reactive memory T cells had joined the SARS-CoV-2 response.

The sequencer was an Illumina NovaSeq 6000. TCRalpha and TCRbeta cDNA libraries were built by 5'RACE with constant-segment primers, adding sample barcodes and unique molecular identifiers. Trizol reagent was used to extract RNA from every sample. The libraries were amplified in two PCR steps, and the second step added a second sample barcode and Illumina TruSeq adapters. Sequencing of the libraries was done on an Illumina NovaSeq, producing 2 x 150 bp paired-end reads. The study's own analysis went as follows. The reads were demultiplexed and collapsed into UMI-guided consensus sequences using migec v1.2.7. Using mixcr v2.1.11, the UMI consensuses were aligned to TRA and TRB V and J templates and assembled into clonotypes. A clonotype was counted as expanded or contracted only when both edgeR and NoisET called the clonotype significant, with the noise models trained on biological replicates. edgeR calls used a false discovery rate-adjusted p below 0.01 and a log2 fold-change threshold of 1. As an exploratory analysis of dynamics, max-normalized trajectories of the 1000 most abundant clonotypes were examined by PCA with hierarchical clustering. Each responding clone was given a CD4 or CD8 phenotype based on the CD4+ and CD8+ repertoires, which had been sequenced separately. In-frame beta chains were kept once TCRdb had trimmed the public reads at Q25 with fastp and called clones with MiXCR. Merged by CDR3 protein, the rows form single entries marked with the most common genes and DNA. TCRdb's processing, not the authors' own work, is the source of the V and J calls. This sample has 140,000 or so distinct CDR3 sequences in its table, and about 14% of those were observed once. Clones ranked in the top ten supply about 27% of the sample.

This TCR came from an adult woman who had mild COVID-19 (a few samples of this study predate the infection). The sample titles of this study are shuffled in the database, so cell type and time point are left out; the donor was told from shared clones. Recombination linked TRBV24-1 to TRBJ2-3, with TRBD2 matching 8 junction bases. The specimen sequenced was PBMCs or a T cell subset sorted from them (not recorded which). The DNA sequence is given as TGTGCCACCAGTGATTTCTCCATTGAGAAAGCGGGGGACCCAGATACGCAGTATTTT. This codes for CATSDFSIEKAGDPDTQYF.